This T cell receptor beta chain was sequenced in a study of OX40 agonist ivuxolimab in advanced cancers. Study details: Of the participants, 40% had some prior anti-PD-1, anti-PD-L1 or anti-CTLA-4 therapy, which was allowed.

Whole-study results and caveats: More expanded clones were found, on average, in CD8+ than in CD4+ T cells.

Sequencing was performed with immunoSEQ multiplex PCR; in TCRdb, only in-frame clones are kept and a portion is missing. Found here are under 80,000 clones, less than 85% of them singletons; the top ten hold approximately 3.7%. A word on this clone: The antigen is unknown.

Sequencing used CD4+ or CD8+ T cells sorted from blood, obtained in a trial of the OX40 agonist ivuxolimab. The TCR was taken from an adult with an advanced solid tumor such as melanoma, head and neck, liver or kidney cancer.

The CDR3 is CASSVPMGPQFF. CDR3 sequence (DNA): TGTGCCAGCAGCGTCCCTATGGGGCCCCAGTTCTTC. The gene calls are TRBV9 and TRBJ2-1; D possibly corresponds to TRBD1 (5 bases). With 2 bases removed from V and 13 bases from J, the gap between germline ends came to 13 bases. The CDR3 totals 12 residues. The germline CDR1 and CDR2 sequences are SGDLS and YYNGEE.